These 30 T cell receptor beta chains originate from one sample sequenced in a study of beta chain features in type 1 diabetes. General study points: Type 1 diabetes patients had moderately but significantly shorter TCRB CDR3s in all four CD4+ subsets.

Their antigens remain unidentified. The isolated RNA, all of it, was reverse transcribed, so expressed TCRB transcripts were what got sequenced. Sequencing used immunoSEQ multiplex PCR; TCRdb keeps in-frame clones, though not all of them. Found here are more than 300,000 clones, around 10% of them singletons; the top ten hold about 0.63%. Sequenced sample: central memory CD4+ T cells from blood. These receptors all stem from a man aged 25 to 40 with type 1 diabetes.

The rearrangement uses TRBV27 and TRBJ2-1; 8 bases fit TRBD2. There are 15 residues in the CDR3. Looked up from germline, CDR1 is MNHEY and CDR2 is SMNVEV (reference sequence). The J segment lost 7 bases and the V segment lost 1 base, leaving 6 bases of the junction unmatched. CDR3 DNA sequence: TGTGCCAGCAGTTTATGGCAGGGACTAGGGAATGAGCAGTTCTTC. Encoded protein: CASSLWQGLGNEQFF.

The V and J genes are TRBV13 and TRBJ2-3; maybe TRBD2 (5 bases). Trimming stripped 1 base from V and 1 base from J, with 15 bases between. Germline loops: CDR1 PRHDT, CDR2 FYEKMQ (reference sequence). The CDR3 is made up of 17 amino acids. CDR3 sequence: CASSLERGAVGTDTQYF. The CDR3 DNA is TGTGCCAGCAGCTTAGAACGGGGAGCGGTTGGCACAGATACGCAGTATTTT.

This clone was picked up a small number of times. The gene calls are TRBV4-1 and TRBJ2-4, with D tentatively TRBD1 or TRBD2 (7 bases each). This CDR3 is 16 amino acids long. V was shortened by 0 bases and J by 8 bases, with 17 bases between the two germline ends. CDR1 and CDR2 (germline): MGHRA, YSYEKL. CDR3 in DNA: TGCGCCAGCAGCCAAGACGTAGAGACAGGGAGGGACATTCAGTACTTC. Translation: CASSQDVETGRDIQYF.

The J gene is TRBJ2-5, the V gene TRBV25-1; TRBD2 agrees at 11 bases. Per germline, CDR1 MGHDK and CDR2 SYGVNS. V shed 6 bases and J 5 bases; nucleotides not matched to a gene: 5. This CDR3 spans 14 amino acids. The CDR3 protein is CASSSTSGMETQYF. DNA of the CDR3: TGTGCCAGCAGCTCGACTAGCGGGATGGAGACCCAGTACTTC.

The rearrangement joins TRBV7-2 to TRBJ1-1, with D unclear. V was trimmed by 1 base and J by 4 bases, leaving 10 bases between them. The germline gives CDR1 SGHTA, CDR2 FQGNSA. The CDR3 runs 14 residues. The CDR3 region is CASSLVGSVTEAFF. The CDR3 coding sequence is TGTGCCAGCAGCTTAGTAGGGTCGGTCACTGAAGCTTTCTTT.

This clone appeared a few times. Other DNA sequences of this sample code for an identical CDR3. This chain uses TRBV7-6 with TRBJ2-6; D unclear. The germline gives CDR1 SGHVS, CDR2 FNYEAQ. With 5 bases removed from V and 0 bases from J, the gap between germline ends came to 5 bases. There are 14 residues in the CDR3. The CDR3 protein is CASSLSSGANVLTF. CDR3 coding DNA: TGTGCCAGCAGCCTGAGCTCTGGGGCCAACGTCCTGACTTTC.

This clone has only a few counts. The chain recombines TRBV2 with TRBJ1-5; a possible D gene is TRBD1 (5 bases). Germline values: CDR1 SNHLY, CDR2 FYNNEI. Between the trimmed V and J ends, which lost 3 bases and 3 bases, there was a span of 9 bases. CDR3 length equals 14 residues. The CDR3 DNA reads TGTGCCAGCAGTGAGCGCAGGGTCAATCAGCCCCAGCATTTT. This sequence encodes CASSERRVNQPQHF.

With respect to this clone: Other DNA sequences in the sample encode the same CDR3. The J gene is TRBJ2-7, the V gene TRBV7-2; 7 bases are shared with TRBD2. The CDR3 sequence is 13 residues long. Germline CDR1 and CDR2: SGHTA and FQGNSA. V was pared by 1 base and J by 4 bases, with 1 base of the junction left unmatched. The DNA of the CDR3 is TGTGCCAGCAGCTTAGGGGGGGGGTACGAGCAGTACTTC. Translation gives CASSLGGGYEQYF.

This clone was seen ten or more times. The rearrangement joins TRBV7-6 to TRBJ2-7, with 9 positions matching TRBD1. Trimming cost V 4 bases and J 5 bases; bases outside gene matches: 9. This CDR3 has 15 amino acids. The V gene's germline CDR1 is SGHVS and CDR2 FNYEAQ. The CDR3 region has the DNA TGTGCCAGCAGCTCCCCCAGGACAGGGGCACACGAGCAGTACTTC. This codes for CASSSPRTGAHEQYF. The full variable domain, in which reference TRBV7-6 and TRBJ2-7 provide the parts outside the CDR3, is GAGVSQSPRYKVTKRGQDVALRCDPISGHVSLYWYRQALGQGPEFLTYFNYEAQQDKSGLPNDRFSAERPEGSISTLTIQRTEQRDSAMYRCASSSPRTGAHEQYFGPGTRLTVT.

The J gene is TRBJ2-2, the V gene TRBV5-1; 7 nucleotides line up with TRBD2. The CDR3 runs 15 residues. V lost 8 bases, J lost 0 bases, and 7 bases stayed unmatched. Germline V gene lookup returns CDR1 SGHRS and CDR2 YFSETQ. The CDR3 spells CASHSGAANTGELFF. The DNA of the CDR3 is TGCGCCAGTCACAGCGGGGCAGCGAACACCGGGGAGCTGTTTTTT.

The V gene is TRBV2, the J gene TRBJ2-2; D is unresolved. CDR1 is SNHLY and CDR2 is FYNNEI in the germline V gene. CDR3 length: 13 amino acids. Trimming cost V 4 bases and J 6 bases, with 9 bases left between them. CDR3 nucleotide sequence: TGTGCCAGCAGTGGTTCTCAGGCCGGGGAGCTGTTTTTT. This gives the protein CASSGSQAGELFF.

The rearrangement links TRBV28 to TRBJ1-2, with 7 bases identical to TRBD1. CDR1 MDHEN and CDR2 SYDVKM come from the germline V gene. This CDR3 comprises 15 residues. V was clipped by 8 bases and J by 2 bases; unmatched bases: 11. The CDR3 coding sequence is TGTGCCAGCTCGACAGGGCAGTCGATAAACTATGGCTACACCTTC. It specifies CASSTGQSINYGYTF.

The genes are TRBV7-9 and TRBJ1-2, with D perhaps TRBD1 (5 bases). The length of the CDR3 is 16 residues. V was shortened by 6 bases and J by 1 base, with 18 bases between the two germline ends. CDR1 and CDR2 from the germline V gene are SEHNR and FQNEAQ (reference sequence). CDR3 in amino acids: CASRPPGQGVNYGYTF. The CDR3 region has the DNA TGTGCCAGCAGACCGCCCGGACAAGGGGTTAACTATGGCTACACCTTC.

J is TRBJ1-1 and V is TRBV2; 9 bases fit TRBD1. Losses at the gene ends were 5 bases for V and 2 bases for J; bases not matched to a gene: 3. Germline V lookup: CDR1 SNHLY, CDR2 FYNNEI. The length of the CDR3 is 14 residues. This CDR3 is CASSPGQGNTEAFF. The DNA of the CDR3 is TGTGCCAGCAGTCCGGGACAGGGAAACACTGAAGCTTTCTTT.

This sequence joins TRBV7-6 and TRBJ2-7; D unresolved. V lost 5 bases and J lost 0, with 11 bases in between. Germline assignment: CDR1 SGHVS and CDR2 FNYEAQ. The CDR3 has 14 residues. CDR3 region: CASSPQHSSYEQYF. Written as DNA, the CDR3 is TGTGCCAGCAGCCCACAGCATAGCTCCTACGAGCAGTACTTC.

The chain uses TRBV6-6 and TRBJ2-1, with 8 bases lining up with TRBD1. Germline CDR1 is MNHNY and CDR2 is SVGAGI (reference sequence). CDR3 length equals 15 residues. Germline trimming cut 0 bases from V and 6 bases from J; bases unmatched to any gene: 4. In nucleotides, the CDR3 is TGTGCCAGCAGTTACTCGAGGACAGGGTTCAATGAGCAGTTCTTC. This encodes CASSYSRTGFNEQFF.

This chain connects TRBV4-3 to TRBJ1-1, with D tentatively TRBD1 (5 bases). The CDR3 extends over 15 amino acids. V shed 0 bases and J shed 6 bases, with 14 bases lying between them. The germline V gene has CDR1 LGHNA and CDR2 YSLEER. The CDR3 spells CASSQEKDGAPEAFF. Here the CDR3 DNA reads TGCGCCAGCAGCCAAGAGAAGGATGGGGCCCCTGAAGCTTTCTTT.

This rearrangement joins TRBV29-1 to TRBJ2-7; D unclear. CDR1 SQVTM and CDR2 ANQGSEA come from the germline V gene. The V end lost 3 bases, the J end lost 0 bases, and 12 bases lay between the germline ends. The CDR3 length is 14 residues. CDR3 nucleotide sequence: TGCAGCGTTGATACGGATGGTAGCTCCTACGAGCAGTACTTC. Protein product: CSVDTDGSSYEQYF.

The chain has TRBV6-6 and TRBJ1-5; D may be TRBD1 (6 bases). V was trimmed by 5 bases and J by 4 bases, leaving 12 bases between them. This CDR3 contains 14 residues. Germline V gene lookup returns CDR1 MNHNY and CDR2 SVGAGI (reference sequence). The CDR3 bases are TGTGCCAGCAGTGGACAGCTCCTTAATCAGCCCCAGCATTTT. This translates into CASSGQLLNQPQHF.

This clone has more than one count but fewer than ten. V and J are TRBV6-5 and TRBJ1-5; 7 positions agree with TRBD1. The germline CDR1 and CDR2 sequences are MNHEY and SVGAGI. The CDR3 contains 14 residues. The V gene end was trimmed by 6 bases and the J gene end by 3 bases; junction bases not matched to a gene: 5. The CDR3 nucleotides are TGTGCCAGCAGCTACCAGGGGGACAATCAGCCCCAGCATTTT. Protein: CASSYQGDNQPQHF.

In its sample, this clone was seen a few times. Additional DNA sequences in this sample encode the identical CDR3. J is TRBJ2-7 and V is TRBV30; D gene ambiguous. V lost 4 bases and J lost 1, with 8 bases in between. This CDR3 is 12 amino acids long. In germline, CDR1 is GTSNPN, CDR2 SVGIG (reference sequence). CDR3 bases: TGTGCCTGGAATGGCGGTTCCTACGAGCAGTACTTC. This gives the protein CAWNGGSYEQYF.

The V call is TRBV30, the J call TRBJ2-2; TRBD2 is a possible D gene (7 bases). CDR1 is GTSNPN and CDR2 is SVGIG in the germline V gene (reference sequence). The CDR3 spans 14 residues. Trimming stripped 6 bases from V and 6 bases from J, with 17 bases between. The CDR3 DNA follows: TGTGCCTGCAACAGAGGGGGGGGAGCCGGGGAGCTGTTTTTT. Its protein product is CACNRGGGAGELFF.

Comments on this clone: The sample holds other DNA sequences that translate to the same CDR3. The V gene is TRBV18, the J gene TRBJ2-7; possibly TRBD2 for D (6 bases). The CDR3 sequence is 12 residues long. The germline gives CDR1 KGHSH, CDR2 LQKENI. The germline V and J ends were trimmed by 3 bases and 4 bases, with 7 bases remaining between them. For the CDR3, the DNA is TGTGCCAGCTCACCCCGGGGGTACGAGCAGTACTTC. Its translation is CASSPRGYEQYF.

The J gene is TRBJ2-2, the V gene TRBV30; 7 bases align to TRBD1. The germline V gene has CDR1 GTSNPN and CDR2 SVGIG (reference sequence). CDR3 length equals 18 residues. The ends lost 3 bases at V and 5 bases at J; junction bases unmatched: 18. CDR3 amino acids: CAWSLSGQFRWGTGELFF. CDR3 DNA: TGTGCCTGGAGCCTTTCGGGACAGTTTCGATGGGGAACCGGGGAGCTGTTTTTT.

This clone was counted many times. This chain joins TRBV15 and TRBJ2-7; possibly TRBD1 for D (7 bases). Trimming took 3 bases from V and 3 from J, leaving 15 bases between them. Germline CDR1 is LNHNV and CDR2 is YYDKDF (reference sequence). CDR3 length: 15 residues. CDR3 in DNA: TGTGCCACCAGCAGGGAGGCGGGACAGAGCTACGAGCAGTACTTC. It yields the protein CATSREAGQSYEQYF.

This chain uses TRBV19 with TRBJ1-4; TRBD1 aligns across 10 bases. The CDR3 length is 13 residues. Germline lookup yields CDR1 LNHDA and CDR2 SQIVND (reference sequence). V shed 6 bases, J shed 10 bases, and the junction held 5 bases outside the gene matches. DNA of the CDR3: TGTGCCAGTAGGTCCGGACAGGGGGGAAAACTGTTTTTT. Residues: CASRSGQGGKLFF.

This clone was seen a single time. The chain carries TRBV7-2 and TRBJ2-1; D is undetermined. Deletions cut 1 base from V and 5 bases from J, with 6 bases between. This CDR3 is built from 13 residues. Per germline, CDR1 SGHTA and CDR2 FQGNSA. DNA for the CDR3: TGTGCCAGCAGCTTAGATTCCGACAATGAGCAGTTCTTC. Protein: CASSLDSDNEQFF.

To note about this clone: This sample includes further DNA sequences coding for the same CDR3. V usage is TRBV7-2 and J usage is TRBJ1-1, with D possibly matching TRBD1 (5 bases). The germline gives CDR1 SGHTA, CDR2 FQGNSA. CDR3 size: 13 residues. Trimming removed 5 bases from V and 0 bases from J, with 7 bases in between. CDR3 loop: CASSPTVNTEAFF. The CDR3 coding sequence is TGTGCCAGCAGCCCGACAGTGAACACTGAAGCTTTCTTT. Drawing the rest from reference TRBV7-2 and TRBJ1-1, the complete variable domain is GAGVSQSPSNKVTEKGKDVELRCDPISGHTALYWYRQSLGQGLEFLIYFQGNSAPDKSGLPSDRFSAERTGGSVSTLTIQRTQQEDSAVYLCASSPTVNTEAFFGQGTRLTVV.

The chain couples TRBV7-8 to TRBJ2-7, with D perhaps given as TRBD1 or TRBD2 (7 bases each). This CDR3 is 11 amino acids long. V lost 5 bases and J lost 12, with 14 bases in between. CDR1 is SGHVS and CDR2 is FQNEAQ in the germline V gene. The CDR3 region is CASSQGGDRYF. The CDR3 DNA reads TGTGCCAGCAGCCAGGGGGGGGACAGGTACTTC.

The chain links TRBV7-2 to TRBJ1-1; unclear D gene. The ends were cut back, 3 bases at V and 3 bases at J, with 11 bases in the middle. The CDR3 is made up of 14 amino acids. The germline V gene encodes CDR1 SGHTA and CDR2 FQGNSA. As DNA, the CDR3 is TGTGCCAGCAGCTTGATGGATGGGGACACTGAAGCTTTCTTT. It is translated as CASSLMDGDTEAFF.